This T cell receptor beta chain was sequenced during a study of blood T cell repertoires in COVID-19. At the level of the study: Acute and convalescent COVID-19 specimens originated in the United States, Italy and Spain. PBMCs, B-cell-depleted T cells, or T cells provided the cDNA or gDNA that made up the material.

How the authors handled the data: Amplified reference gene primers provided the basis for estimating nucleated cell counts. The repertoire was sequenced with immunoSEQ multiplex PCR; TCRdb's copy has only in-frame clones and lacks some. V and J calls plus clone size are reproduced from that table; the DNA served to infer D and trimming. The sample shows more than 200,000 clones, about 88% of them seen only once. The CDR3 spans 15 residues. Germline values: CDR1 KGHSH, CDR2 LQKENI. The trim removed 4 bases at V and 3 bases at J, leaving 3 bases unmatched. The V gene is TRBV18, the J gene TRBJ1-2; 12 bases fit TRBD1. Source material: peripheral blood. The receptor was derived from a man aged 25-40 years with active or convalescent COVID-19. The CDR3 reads CASSQGTGGDYGYTF. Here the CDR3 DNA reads TGTGCCAGCTCACAGGGGACAGGGGGCGACTATGGCTACACCTTC.